Described below is a single T cell receptor beta chain sequence and its context. No antigen is known for it. The data were taken from a study of CD8+ T cells in alopecia areata. Whole-study findings and limits: Greater clonality was observed in lesional scalp samples, especially alopecia totalis/universalis, versus normal scalp.

The treatment: oral pan-JAK inhibitor, 5-10 mg twice daily. Collected material from alopecia areata patients comprised lesional scalp punch biopsies and peripheral blood. Extracted from the samples, RNA was reverse transcribed into cDNA to serve as the sequencing template. The protocol was immunoSEQ multiplex PCR, while the TCRdb copy is restricted to in-frame clones and leaves out a portion. Of over 150,000 clones listed, 60% to 70% are singletons. Germline V lookup: CDR1 SGHTA, CDR2 FQGNSA. V lost 4 bases, J lost 8 bases, and 22 bases stayed unmatched. This CDR3 has 19 amino acids. The material was CD4+ T cells sorted from blood, obtained at week 4, from a patient treated with tofacitinib. The TCR sequence derives from a human donor with alopecia areata. The V gene is TRBV7-2, the J gene TRBJ2-4, with 8 bases that match TRBD2. CDR3 sequence reads: CASSYTYSGIPLASDIQYF. The DNA for the CDR3 is TGTGCCAGCAGCTATACGTATAGCGGGATTCCCCTTGCGTCGGACATTCAGTACTTC.